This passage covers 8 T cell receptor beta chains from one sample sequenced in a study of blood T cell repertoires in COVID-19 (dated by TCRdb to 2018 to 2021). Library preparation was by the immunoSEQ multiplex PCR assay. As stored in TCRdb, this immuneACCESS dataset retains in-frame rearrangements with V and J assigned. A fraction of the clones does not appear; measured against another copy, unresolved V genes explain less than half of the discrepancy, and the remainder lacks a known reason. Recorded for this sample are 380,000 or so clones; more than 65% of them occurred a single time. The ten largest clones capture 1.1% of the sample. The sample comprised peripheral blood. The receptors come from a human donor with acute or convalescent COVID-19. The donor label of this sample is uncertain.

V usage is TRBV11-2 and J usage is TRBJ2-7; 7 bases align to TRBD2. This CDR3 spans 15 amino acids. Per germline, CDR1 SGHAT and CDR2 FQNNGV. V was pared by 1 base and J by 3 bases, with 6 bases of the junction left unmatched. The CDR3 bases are TGTGCCAGCAGCTTAGGAGCGGGGCGAGTCTACGAGCAGTACTTC. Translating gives CASSLGAGRVYEQYF.

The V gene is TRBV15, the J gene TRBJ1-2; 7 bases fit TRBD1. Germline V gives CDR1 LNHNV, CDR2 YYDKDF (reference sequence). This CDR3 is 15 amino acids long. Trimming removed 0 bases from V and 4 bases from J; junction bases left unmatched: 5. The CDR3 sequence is CATSRDRGTAYGYTF. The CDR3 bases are TGTGCCACCAGCAGAGATCGAGGGACAGCCTATGGCTACACCTTC.

CDR3 in amino acids: CAWSPPLASGRGTQYF. The CDR3, as DNA: TGTGCCTGGAGCCCGCCCCTAGCGTCCGGAAGGGGGACCCAGTACTTC. The chain combines TRBV30 with TRBJ2-5; tentative D call: TRBD2 (6 bases). CDR3 length equals 16 residues. Trimming took 3 bases from V and 7 from J, leaving 24 bases between them. Germline-derived CDR1 and CDR2 are GTSNPN and SVGIG (reference sequence).

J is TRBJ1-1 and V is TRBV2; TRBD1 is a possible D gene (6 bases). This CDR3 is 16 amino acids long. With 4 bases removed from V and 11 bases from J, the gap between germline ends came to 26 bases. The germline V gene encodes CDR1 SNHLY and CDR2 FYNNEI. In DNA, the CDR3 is TGTGCCAGCAGTGTAAGTTCTGGGGGCCCGGCCGAGGTGGCTTTCTTT. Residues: CASSVSSGGPAEVAFF.

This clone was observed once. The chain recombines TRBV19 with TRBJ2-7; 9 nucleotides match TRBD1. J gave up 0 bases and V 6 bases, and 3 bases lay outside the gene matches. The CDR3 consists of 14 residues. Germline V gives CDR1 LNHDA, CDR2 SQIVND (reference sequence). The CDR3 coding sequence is TGTGCCAGTAGCCGGGACAGGGACTCCTACGAGCAGTACTTC. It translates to CASSRDRDSYEQYF.

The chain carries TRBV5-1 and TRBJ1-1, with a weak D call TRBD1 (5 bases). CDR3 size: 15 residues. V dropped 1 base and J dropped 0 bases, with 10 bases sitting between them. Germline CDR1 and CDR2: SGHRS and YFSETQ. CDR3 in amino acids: CASSLIQDMNTEAFF. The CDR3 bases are TGCGCCAGCAGCTTGATTCAGGACATGAACACTGAAGCTTTCTTT.

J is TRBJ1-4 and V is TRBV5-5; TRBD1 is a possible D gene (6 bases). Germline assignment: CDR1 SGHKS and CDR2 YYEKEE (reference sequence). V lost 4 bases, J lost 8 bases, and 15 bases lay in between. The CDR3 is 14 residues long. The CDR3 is CASSRVTGSEKLFF. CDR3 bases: TGTGCCAGCAGCCGGGTCACAGGGTCCGAAAAACTGTTTTTT.

CDR3 amino acids: CASRSGHSGNTIYF. CDR3 nucleotide sequence: TGTGCCAGCAGGTCAGGGCACTCTGGAAACACCATATATTTT. V is TRBV28 and J is TRBJ1-3; maybe TRBD1 (5 bases). The V gene's germline CDR1 is MDHEN and CDR2 SYDVKM. Trimming shortened V by 6 bases and J by 0 bases, and 9 bases separated the two germline ends. CDR3 length equals 14 residues. Supplemented by reference TRBV28 and TRBJ1-3, the full variable domain reads DVKVTQSSRYLVKRTGEKVFLECVQDMDHENMFWYRQDPGLGLRLIYFSYDVKMKEKGDIPEGYSVSREKKERFSLILESASTNQTSMYLCASRSGHSGNTIYFGEGSWLTVV.